This TCR beta chain was recorded in a study of shared clonotypes between healthy human individuals. In this sample, this clone turned up a few times. Looked up from germline, CDR1 is MNHNY and CDR2 is SVGAGI (reference sequence). The ends lost 2 bases at V and 2 bases at J; junction bases unmatched: 3. The CDR3 consists of 14 residues. Naive CD8 cells lacked CD45RO, underwent positive selection for CCR7 and left out terminally differentiated effector memory CD45RA+ cells. Sequenced by immunoSEQ multiplex PCR; TCRdb stores in-frame clones only, minus some. The profile shows about 700,000 clones, 92% of them singletons.

The sequence was obtained from a man aged 25 to 45 in good health. The material sequenced was naive CD8+ T cells sorted from blood. The V and J genes are TRBV6-6 and TRBJ2-7; 7 bases agree with TRBD2. The CDR3 is CASSYGGRAYEQYF. As DNA, the CDR3 is TGTGCCAGCAGTTACGGCGGGAGAGCCTACGAGCAGTACTTC.